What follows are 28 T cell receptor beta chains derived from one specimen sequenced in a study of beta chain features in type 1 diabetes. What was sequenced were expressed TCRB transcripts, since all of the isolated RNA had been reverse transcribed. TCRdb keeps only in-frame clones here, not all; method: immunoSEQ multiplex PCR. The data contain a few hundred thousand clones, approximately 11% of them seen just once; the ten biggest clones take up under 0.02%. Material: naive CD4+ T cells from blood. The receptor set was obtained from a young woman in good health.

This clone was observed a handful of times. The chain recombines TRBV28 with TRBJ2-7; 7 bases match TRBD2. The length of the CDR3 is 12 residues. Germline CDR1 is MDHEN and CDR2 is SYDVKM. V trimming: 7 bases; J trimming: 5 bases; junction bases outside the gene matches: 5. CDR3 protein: CASTGGVDEQYF. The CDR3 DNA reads TGTGCCAGCACTGGGGGGGTGGACGAGCAGTACTTC.

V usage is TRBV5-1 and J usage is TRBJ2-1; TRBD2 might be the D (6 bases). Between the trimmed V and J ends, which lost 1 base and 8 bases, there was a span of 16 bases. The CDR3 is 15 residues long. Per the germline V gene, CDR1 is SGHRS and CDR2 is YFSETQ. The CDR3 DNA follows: TGCGCCAGCAGCTTGACCGGGAGTAGGCTTTATGAGCAGTTCTTC. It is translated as CASSLTGSRLYEQFF.

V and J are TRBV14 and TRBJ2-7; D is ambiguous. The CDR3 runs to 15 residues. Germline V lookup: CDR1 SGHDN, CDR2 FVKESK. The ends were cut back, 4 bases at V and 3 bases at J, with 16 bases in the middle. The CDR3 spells CASSRVRGRSYEQYF. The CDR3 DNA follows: TGTGCCAGCAGCCGAGTTCGCGGTCGCAGCTACGAGCAGTACTTC.

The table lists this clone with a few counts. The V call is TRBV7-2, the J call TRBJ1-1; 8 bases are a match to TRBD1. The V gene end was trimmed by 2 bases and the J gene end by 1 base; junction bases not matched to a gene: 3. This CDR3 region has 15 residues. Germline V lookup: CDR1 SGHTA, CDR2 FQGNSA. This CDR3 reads CASSLSGQGNTEAFF. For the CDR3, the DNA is TGTGCCAGCAGCTTAAGTGGACAGGGGAACACTGAAGCTTTCTTT.

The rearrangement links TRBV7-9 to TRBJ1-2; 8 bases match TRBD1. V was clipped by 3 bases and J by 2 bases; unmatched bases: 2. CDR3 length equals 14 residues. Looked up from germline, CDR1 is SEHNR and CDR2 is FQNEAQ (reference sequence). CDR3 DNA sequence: TGTGCCAGCAGCTTCCACAGGGGGAACTATGGCTACACCTTC. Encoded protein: CASSFHRGNYGYTF.

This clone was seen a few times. As DNA, the CDR3 is TGTGCCAGCAGCCGGGAGGTGGCGCAGTATTTT. It codes for CASSREVAQYF. The V and J genes are TRBV11-2 and TRBJ2-3; TRBD2 aligns across 7 bases. Germline V gene lookup returns CDR1 SGHAT and CDR2 FQNNGV. The CDR3 covers 11 residues. With V trimmed by 5 bases and J by 10 bases, 3 bases remained unmatched.

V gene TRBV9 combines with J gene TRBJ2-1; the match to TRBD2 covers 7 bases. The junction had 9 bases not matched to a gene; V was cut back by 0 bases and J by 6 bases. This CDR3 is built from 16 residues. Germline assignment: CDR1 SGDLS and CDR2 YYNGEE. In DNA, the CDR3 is TGTGCCAGCAGCGTAGTAGTGTCGCTAGCGGTCAATGAGCAGTTCTTC. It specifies CASSVVVSLAVNEQFF.

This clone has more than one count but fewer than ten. CDR3 protein: CASSQATGLAETYNEQFF. CDR3 bases: TGCGCCAGCAGCCAAGCAACAGGACTAGCGGAAACCTACAATGAGCAGTTCTTC. The chain is built from TRBV4-1 and TRBJ2-1; 10 nucleotides align to TRBD2. Germline CDR1 and CDR2: MGHRA and YSYEKL. This CDR3 has 18 residues. V was clipped by 1 base and J by 2 bases; unmatched bases: 8.

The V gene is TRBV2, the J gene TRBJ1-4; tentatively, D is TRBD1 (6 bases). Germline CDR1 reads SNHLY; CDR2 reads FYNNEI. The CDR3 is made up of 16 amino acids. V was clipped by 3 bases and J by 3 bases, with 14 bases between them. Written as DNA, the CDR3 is TGTGCCAGCAGTGATTGGCCCAGGGGTTCTAATGAAAAACTGTTTTTT. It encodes CASSDWPRGSNEKLFF.

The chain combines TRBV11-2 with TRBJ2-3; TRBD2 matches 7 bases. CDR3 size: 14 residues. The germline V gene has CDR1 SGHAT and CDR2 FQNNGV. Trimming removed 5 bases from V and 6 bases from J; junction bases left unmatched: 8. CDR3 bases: TGTGCCAGCAGCCTCCGGGACTACGTGGATACGCAGTATTTT. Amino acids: CASSLRDYVDTQYF. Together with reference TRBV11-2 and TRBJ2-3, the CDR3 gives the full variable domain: EAGVAQSPRYKIIEKRQSVAFWCNPISGHATLYWYQQILGQGPKLLIQFQNNGVVDDSQLPKDRFSAERLKGVDSTLKIQPAKLEDSAVYLCASSLRDYVDTQYFGPGTRLTVL.

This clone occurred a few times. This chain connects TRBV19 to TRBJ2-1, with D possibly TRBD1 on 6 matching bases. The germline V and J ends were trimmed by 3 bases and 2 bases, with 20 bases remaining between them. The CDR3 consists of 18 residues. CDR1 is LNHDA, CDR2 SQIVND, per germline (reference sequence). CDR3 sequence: CASSMPLGQGSPYNEQFF. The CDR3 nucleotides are TGTGCCAGTAGTATGCCCCTCGGGCAGGGGAGCCCCTACAATGAGCAGTTCTTC.

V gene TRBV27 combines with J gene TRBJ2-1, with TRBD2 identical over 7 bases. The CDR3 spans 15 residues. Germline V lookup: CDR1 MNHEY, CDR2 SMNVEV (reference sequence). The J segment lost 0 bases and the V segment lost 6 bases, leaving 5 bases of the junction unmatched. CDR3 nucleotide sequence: TGTGCCAGCAGCACACTAGCGAGCTCCTACAATGAGCAGTTCTTC. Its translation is CASSTLASSYNEQFF.

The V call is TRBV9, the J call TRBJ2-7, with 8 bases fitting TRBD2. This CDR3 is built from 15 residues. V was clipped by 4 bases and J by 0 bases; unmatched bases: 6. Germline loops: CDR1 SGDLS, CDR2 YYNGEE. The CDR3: CASSTRSGASYEQYF. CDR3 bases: TGTGCCAGCAGCACCCGTAGCGGGGCCTCCTACGAGCAGTACTTC.

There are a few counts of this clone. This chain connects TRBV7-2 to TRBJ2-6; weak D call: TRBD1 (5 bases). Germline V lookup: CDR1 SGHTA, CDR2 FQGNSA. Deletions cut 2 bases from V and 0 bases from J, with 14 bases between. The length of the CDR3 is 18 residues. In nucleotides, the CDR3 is TGTGCCAGCAGCTTATCTTACAGGCACGGCTCTGGGGCCAACGTCCTGACTTTC. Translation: CASSLSYRHGSGANVLTF.

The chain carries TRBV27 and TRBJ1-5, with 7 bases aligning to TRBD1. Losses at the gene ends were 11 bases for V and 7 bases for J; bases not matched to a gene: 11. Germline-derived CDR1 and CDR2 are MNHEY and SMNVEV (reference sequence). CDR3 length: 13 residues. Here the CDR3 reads CASSQQGSQPQHF. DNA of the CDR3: TGTGCCTCCTCTCAACAGGGGTCCCAGCCCCAGCATTTT.

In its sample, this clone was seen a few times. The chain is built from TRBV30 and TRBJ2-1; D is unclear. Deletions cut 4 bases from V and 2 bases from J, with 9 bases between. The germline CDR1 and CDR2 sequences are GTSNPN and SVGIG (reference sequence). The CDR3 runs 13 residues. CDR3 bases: TGTGCCTGGACTGTCGTCCCCTACAATGAGCAGTTCTTC. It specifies CAWTVVPYNEQFF.

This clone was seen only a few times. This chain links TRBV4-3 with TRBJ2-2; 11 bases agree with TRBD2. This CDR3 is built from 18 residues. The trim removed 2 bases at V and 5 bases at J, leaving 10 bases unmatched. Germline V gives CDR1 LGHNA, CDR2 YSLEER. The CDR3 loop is CASSQKILAGGWTGELFF. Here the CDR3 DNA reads TGCGCCAGCAGCCAAAAAATCCTAGCGGGAGGATGGACCGGGGAGCTGTTTTTT.

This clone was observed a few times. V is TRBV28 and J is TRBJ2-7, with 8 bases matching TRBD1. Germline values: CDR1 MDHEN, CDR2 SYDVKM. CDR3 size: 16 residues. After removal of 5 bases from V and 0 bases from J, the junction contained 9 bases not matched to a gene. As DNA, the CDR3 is TGTGCCAGCAGTCCACAAGGACAGGGCGACTCCTACGAGCAGTACTTC. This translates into CASSPQGQGDSYEQYF.

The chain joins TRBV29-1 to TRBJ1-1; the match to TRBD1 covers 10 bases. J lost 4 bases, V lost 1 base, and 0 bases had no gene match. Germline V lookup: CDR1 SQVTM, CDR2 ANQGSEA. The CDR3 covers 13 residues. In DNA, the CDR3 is TGCAGCGTTGAAGGGGACAGGGGCACTGAAGCTTTCTTT. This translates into CSVEGDRGTEAFF. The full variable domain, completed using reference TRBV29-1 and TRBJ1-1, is SAVISQKPSRDICQRGTSLTIQCQVDSQVTMMFWYRQQPGQSLTLIATANQGSEATYESGFVIDKFPISRPNLTFSTLTVSNMSPEDSSIYLCSVEGDRGTEAFFGQGTRLTVV.

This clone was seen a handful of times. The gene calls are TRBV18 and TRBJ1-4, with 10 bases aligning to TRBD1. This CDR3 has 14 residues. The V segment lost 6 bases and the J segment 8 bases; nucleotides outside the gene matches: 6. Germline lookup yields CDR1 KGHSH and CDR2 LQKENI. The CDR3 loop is CASSPDRGQEKLFF. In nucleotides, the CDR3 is TGTGCCAGCTCCCCAGACAGGGGGCAGGAAAAACTGTTTTTT.

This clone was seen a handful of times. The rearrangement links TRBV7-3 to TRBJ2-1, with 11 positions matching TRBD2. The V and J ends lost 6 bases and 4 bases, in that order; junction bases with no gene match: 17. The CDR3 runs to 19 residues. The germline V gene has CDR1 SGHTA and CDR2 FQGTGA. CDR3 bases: TGTGCCAGCAGTACTAAGGGGTACCCCGGGACTAGCGGATACAATGAGCAGTTCTTC. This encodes CASSTKGYPGTSGYNEQFF.

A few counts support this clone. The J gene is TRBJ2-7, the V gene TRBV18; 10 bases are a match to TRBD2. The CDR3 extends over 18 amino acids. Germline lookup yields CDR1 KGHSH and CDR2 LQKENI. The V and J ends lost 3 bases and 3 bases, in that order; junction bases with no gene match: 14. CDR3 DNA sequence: TGTGCCAGCTCACCTATACTGCTTGGGCTAGCGGGAGACTACGAGCAGTACTTC. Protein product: CASSPILLGLAGDYEQYF.

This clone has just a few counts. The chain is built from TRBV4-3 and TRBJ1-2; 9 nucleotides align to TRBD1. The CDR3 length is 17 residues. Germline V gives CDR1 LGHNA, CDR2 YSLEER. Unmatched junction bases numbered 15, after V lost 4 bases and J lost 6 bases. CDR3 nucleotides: TGCGCCAGCAGCCCTAAGCCTGGGACAGGGTTTGTTAATGGCTACACCTTC. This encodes CASSPKPGTGFVNGYTF.

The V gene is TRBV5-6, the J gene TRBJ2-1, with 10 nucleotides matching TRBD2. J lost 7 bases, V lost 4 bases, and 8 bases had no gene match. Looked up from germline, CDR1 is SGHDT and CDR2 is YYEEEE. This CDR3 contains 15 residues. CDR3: CASSAPGLATNEQFF. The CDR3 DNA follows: TGTGCCAGCAGCGCGCCGGGACTAGCGACGAATGAGCAGTTCTTC.

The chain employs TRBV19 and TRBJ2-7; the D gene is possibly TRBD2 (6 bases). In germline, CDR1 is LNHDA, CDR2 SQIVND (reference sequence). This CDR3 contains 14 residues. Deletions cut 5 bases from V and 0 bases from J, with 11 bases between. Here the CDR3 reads CASSLAGSSYEQYF. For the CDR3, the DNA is TGTGCCAGTAGTCTCGCGGGAAGCTCCTACGAGCAGTACTTC.

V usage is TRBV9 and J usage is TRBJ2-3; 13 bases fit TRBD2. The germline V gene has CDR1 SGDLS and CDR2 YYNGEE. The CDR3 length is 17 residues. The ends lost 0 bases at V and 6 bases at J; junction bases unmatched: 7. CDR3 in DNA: TGTGCCAGCAGCGTAGCTGCACTAGCGGGAGGGCCGGATACGCAGTATTTT. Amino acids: CASSVAALAGGPDTQYF. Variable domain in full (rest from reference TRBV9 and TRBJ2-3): DSGVTQTPKHLITATGQRVTLRCSPRSGDLSVYWYQQSLDQGLQFLIQYYNGEERAKGNILERFSAQQFPDLHSELNLSSLELGDSALYFCASSVAALAGGPDTQYFGPGTRLTVL.

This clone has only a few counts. The CDR3 loop is CASSWASGRGTDTQYF. CDR3 coding DNA: TGTGCCAGCAGCTGGGCTAGCGGGAGGGGCACAGATACGCAGTATTTT. The genes are TRBV5-4 and TRBJ2-3; 12 bases are shared with TRBD2. CDR3 length: 16 residues. Unmatched junction bases numbered 3, after V lost 3 bases and J lost 1 base. CDR1 and CDR2 (germline): SGHNT, YYREEE (reference sequence).

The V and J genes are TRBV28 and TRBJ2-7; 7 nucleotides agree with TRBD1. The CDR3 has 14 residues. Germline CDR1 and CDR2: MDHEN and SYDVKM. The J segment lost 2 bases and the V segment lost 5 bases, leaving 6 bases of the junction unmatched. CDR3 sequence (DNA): TGTGCCAGCAGTATTCCAGGGGGAGCCTACGAGCAGTACTTC. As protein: CASSIPGGAYEQYF.